A selection of T cell receptor beta chains follows, all from one sample in a study of blood T cell repertoires in COVID-19. TCRdb's table, derived via immunoSEQ multiplex PCR, lists solely in-frame clones and lacks some. The repertoire has 35,000 to 45,000 clones, approximately 85% of them found once; the top ten carry more than 10%. The sequencing sample was made of peripheral blood. These receptors originate from a human donor in a cohort sampled during active COVID-19. CDR3s include the opening cysteine and the closing phenylalanine or tryptophan. The D gene is left open where the match is weak. Only part of the rows carry a size: once, few, many, or a class if the clone is expanded.

CDR3aa | CDR3nt | j_gene | d_gene | abundance | v_gene
CASSLFQGGGETQYF | TGTGCCAGCAGTTTATTCCAGGGGGGAGGAGAGACCCAGTACTTC | TRBJ2-5 | NA | NA | TRBV28
CASSLGGGGALGEQFF | TGTGCCAGCAGTTTGGGTGGCGGGGGGGCCTTGGGTGAGCAGTTCTTC | TRBJ2-1 | TRBD2 | NA | TRBV27
CATSRVRAGNTEAFF | TGTGCCACCAGCAGAGTGAGGGCAGGGAACACTGAAGCTTTCTTT | TRBJ1-1 | NA | NA | TRBV15
CASSQDHGGNYGYTF | TGCGCCAGCAGCCAAGATCACGGCGGTAACTATGGCTACACCTTC | TRBJ1-2 | NA | NA | TRBV4-1
CASSPKQRAAEAFF | TGTGCCAGCAGCCCAAAACAGAGGGCTGCTGAAGCTTTCTTT | TRBJ1-1 | NA | NA | TRBV5-6
CASSDKRQGLNQPQHF | TGTGCCAGCAGCGACAAACGACAGGGCCTTAATCAGCCCCAGCATTTT | TRBJ1-5 | TRBD1 | few | TRBV7-8
CASTPSAGASTDTQYF | TGCGCCAGTACCCCATCGGCGGGGGCTAGCACAGATACGCAGTATTTT | TRBJ2-3 | NA | NA | TRBV4-3
CASRANTEAFF | TGTGCCAGTAGGGCGAACACTGAAGCTTTCTTT | TRBJ1-1 | NA | NA | TRBV19
CASSNRQGYTEAFF | TGTGCCAGTAGTAACCGACAGGGGTACACTGAAGCTTTCTTT | TRBJ1-1 | TRBD1 | NA | TRBV19
CASSQEVAGVIIQYF | TGTGCCAGCAGCCAAGAGGTCGCAGGGGTTATCATTCAGTACTTC | TRBJ2-4 | NA | few | TRBV4-2
CASSHGQGGYEQYF | TGCGCCAGCAGCCACGGACAGGGGGGCTACGAGCAGTACTTC | TRBJ2-7 | TRBD1 | NA | TRBV5-1
CASSLQSNTEAFF | TGTGCCAGCAGTTTGCAGTCAAACACTGAAGCTTTCTTT | TRBJ1-1 | NA | NA | TRBV12-3/TRBV12-4
CASSTGRAYGYTF | TGTGCCAGCAGCACAGGTCGCGCCTATGGCTACACCTTC | TRBJ1-2 | NA | NA | TRBV5-6
CASSQGTSGGVNEQFF | TGTGCCAGCAGCCAGGGGACTAGCGGGGGGGTGAATGAGCAGTTCTTC | TRBJ2-1 | TRBD2 | NA | TRBV5-4
CASSLAASGGGSYNEQFF | TGTGCCAGCAGCTTAGCGGCTAGCGGGGGAGGATCCTACAATGAGCAGTTCTTC | TRBJ2-1 | TRBD2 | NA | TRBV7-2
CASSPFGTGELFF | TGTGCCAGCAGTCCCTTCGGCACCGGGGAGCTGTTTTTT | TRBJ2-2 | NA | NA | TRBV12-3/TRBV12-4